The 9 T cell receptor beta chains listed next were all sequenced from one sample in a study of cytomegalovirus exposure and HLA in healthy donors. Use of 60 Vbeta and 13 Jbeta primers characterized the PCR. Produced via immunoSEQ multiplex PCR; TCRdb's table is partial and in-frame only. The sample records about 110,000 clones, roughly 83% being singletons. Sequencing was carried out using PBMCs. The receptors here all came from a woman aged 18-29 years in good health and CMV-seropositive.

This clone has only a few counts. The J gene is TRBJ2-2, the V gene TRBV7-3, with 8 bases that match TRBD2. Unmatched junction bases numbered 7, after V lost 3 bases and J lost 4 bases. Germline loops: CDR1 SGHTA, CDR2 FQGTGA. The CDR3 has 16 residues. The CDR3 loop reads CASSFGGSGGTGELFF. The CDR3 region has the DNA TGTGCCAGCAGCTTTGGCGGGAGCGGGGGCACCGGGGAGCTGTTTTTT. The whole variable domain, remainder taken from reference TRBV7-3 and TRBJ2-2, is GAGVSQTPSNKVTEKGKYVELRCDPISGHTALYWYRQSLGQGPEFLIYFQGTGAADDSGLPNDRFFAVRPEGSVSTLKIQRTERGDSAVYLCASSFGGSGGTGELFFGEGSRLTVL.

A few counts support this clone. This chain joins TRBV10-1 and TRBJ2-3; unclear D gene. From germline, CDR1 is WNHNN and CDR2 SYGVQD (reference sequence). CDR3 length: 13 amino acids. V was cut by 0 bases and J by 4 bases, with 5 bases left in between. As DNA, the CDR3 is TGCGCCAGCAGTGAGTCGTTCGCAGATACGCAGTATTTT. It translates to CASSESFADTQYF.

This clone was counted once. The chain combines TRBV5-1 with TRBJ2-7; D not resolved. Trimming removed 0 bases from V and 0 bases from J, with 7 bases in between. The CDR3 is 14 residues long. Germline CDR1 reads SGHRS; CDR2 reads YFSETQ. CDR3 amino acids: CASSLAVSSYEQYF. The CDR3 bases are TGCGCCAGCAGCTTGGCCGTCAGCTCCTACGAGCAGTACTTC.

The V and J genes are TRBV18 and TRBJ2-7; 11 nucleotides agree with TRBD2. The V gene's germline CDR1 is KGHSH and CDR2 LQKENI. This CDR3 contains 16 residues. Germline trimming cut 3 bases from V and 0 bases from J; bases unmatched to any gene: 4. CDR3 amino acids: CASSPRTSGRSYEQYF. The CDR3 DNA reads as TGTGCCAGCTCACCGAGGACTAGCGGGCGCTCCTACGAGCAGTACTTC.

The chain employs TRBV30 and TRBJ1-1; 7 bases map to TRBD1. With V trimmed by 1 base and J by 4 bases, 0 bases remained unmatched. Per the germline V gene, CDR1 is GTSNPN and CDR2 is SVGIG (reference sequence). This CDR3 is 12 amino acids long. The CDR3 region has the DNA TGTGCCTGGAGTGACAGGGGCACTGAAGCTTTCTTT. Its translation is CAWSDRGTEAFF.

The chain couples TRBV5-4 to TRBJ2-5; 8 nucleotides match TRBD1. The CDR3 length is 15 residues. The ends lost 2 bases at V and 3 bases at J; junction bases unmatched: 6. Germline assignment: CDR1 SGHNT and CDR2 YYREEE (reference sequence). This CDR3 reads CASSFWDRREETQYF. CDR3 nucleotides: TGTGCCAGCAGCTTTTGGGACAGGAGGGAAGAGACCCAGTACTTC.

This chain connects TRBV6-5 to TRBJ1-1; no reliable D call. CDR1 and CDR2 (germline): MNHEY, SVGAGI. This CDR3 is built from 14 residues. Trimming took off 8 bases at V and 3 bases at J, with 16 bases between the two ends. The CDR3 is CASHDQTGDTEAFF. As DNA, the CDR3 is TGTGCCAGCCACGATCAAACCGGGGACACTGAAGCTTTCTTT.

V usage is TRBV6-6 and J usage is TRBJ2-3, with D unresolved. Germline V gives CDR1 MNHNY, CDR2 SVGAGI (reference sequence). This CDR3 spans 16 amino acids. Trimming stripped 7 bases from V and 0 bases from J, with 17 bases between. The CDR3 coding sequence is TGTGCCAGCACTTCACCGTCCCGGAGAAGCACAGATACGCAGTATTTT. The encoded protein is CASTSPSRRSTDTQYF.

The chain combines TRBV6-1 with TRBJ2-5, with D unclear. The CDR3 loop spans 11 amino acids. Per the germline V gene, CDR1 is MNHNS and CDR2 is SASEGT. V lost 5 bases and J 7 bases, leaving 8 bases between the germline ends. The CDR3 DNA reads as TGTGCCAGCAGTTTCTATGGGACCCAGTACTTC. This sequence encodes CASSFYGTQYF.